A single sample gave rise to the 14 T cell receptor beta chains below, sequenced in a study of blood T cell repertoires in COVID-19. Here immunoSEQ multiplex PCR was the method, and the copy in TCRdb shows in-frame clones only, minus some. The sample holds about 87,000 clones, more than 70% seen once. Sequenced input: peripheral blood. The receptors originated from a woman between 55 and 75 years old with acute or convalescent COVID-19.

The chain recombines TRBV19 with TRBJ1-3; D remains ambiguous. V lost 1 base and J lost 2, with 9 bases in between. CDR3 length equals 15 residues. CDR1 and CDR2 from the germline V gene are LNHDA and SQIVND (reference sequence). This CDR3 reads CASSIGPRAGNTIYF. The CDR3 nucleotides read TGTGCCAGTAGTATAGGTCCGCGGGCTGGAAACACCATATATTTT.

The rearrangement joins TRBV7-2 to TRBJ1-5; D perhaps matches TRBD1 (6 bases). The germline V gene encodes CDR1 SGHTA and CDR2 FQGNSA. The CDR3 runs 15 residues. Trimming removed 1 base from V and 7 bases from J, with 14 bases in between. The CDR3 spells CASSLVWGGEQPQHF. In DNA form, the CDR3 reads TGTGCCAGCAGCTTAGTGTGGGGGGGCGAGCAGCCCCAGCATTTT.

The rearrangement joins TRBV28 to TRBJ1-3; perhaps TRBD1 as D (6 bases). This CDR3 contains 14 residues. Trimming took 1 base from V and 10 from J, leaving 14 bases between them. Per the germline V gene, CDR1 is MDHEN and CDR2 is SYDVKM. CDR3 DNA: TGTGCCAGCAGTTTATCATTGGGGGCGCGAACCATATATTTT. Translation: CASSLSLGARTIYF.

The chain uses TRBV7-2 and TRBJ2-3; TRBD1 agrees at 10 bases. Unmatched junction bases numbered 2, after V lost 3 bases and J lost 2 bases. CDR1 is SGHTA and CDR2 is FQGNSA in the germline V gene. This CDR3 region has 15 residues. The CDR3 region has the DNA TGTGCCAGCAGCTTGGACAGGGGGTTCACAGATACGCAGTATTTT. Encoded protein: CASSLDRGFTDTQYF.

The J gene is TRBJ2-4, the V gene TRBV10-1; D perhaps matches TRBD2 (5 bases). The CDR3 is 13 residues long. Germline CDR1 and CDR2: WNHNN and SYGVQD (reference sequence). Trimming took 6 bases from V and 5 from J, leaving 11 bases between them. The CDR3 region has the DNA TGCGCCAGCAGCGGGATAGGACAAAACATTCAGTACTTC. This translates into CASSGIGQNIQYF.

V gene TRBV25-1 combines with J gene TRBJ2-5; 9 bases map to TRBD1. Germline loops: CDR1 MGHDK, CDR2 SYGVNS. CDR3 size: 18 residues. Germline trimming cut 3 bases from V and 4 bases from J; bases unmatched to any gene: 15. The CDR3 sequence: CASSEFPVGTGMVETQYF. The CDR3 bases are TGTGCCAGCAGTGAGTTTCCGGTCGGGACAGGGATGGTAGAGACCCAGTACTTC.

The V and J genes are TRBV6-5 and TRBJ1-1; possibly TRBD1 for D (5 bases). The CDR3 extends over 14 amino acids. V dropped 7 bases and J dropped 1 base, with 13 bases sitting between them. Per the germline V gene, CDR1 is MNHEY and CDR2 is SVGAGI. The CDR3 reads CASISAGGNTEAFF. The DNA of the CDR3 is TGTGCCAGCATTTCGGCGGGGGGGAACACTGAAGCTTTCTTT.

The table lists this clone with a count of one. J is TRBJ1-6 and V is TRBV2; perhaps TRBD1 as D (5 bases). The V gene's germline CDR1 is SNHLY and CDR2 FYNNEI. The CDR3 totals 13 residues. V gave up 11 bases and J gave up 5 bases, with 13 bases separating them. Written as DNA, the CDR3 is TGTGCCTCAAGCCAGGGTAATAATTCACCCCTCCACTTT. Translating gives CASSQGNNSPLHF.

The chain has TRBV6-6 and TRBJ2-1; 8 bases are shared with TRBD1. This CDR3 region has 15 residues. Trimming took 7 bases from V and 3 from J; bases not matched to a gene: 8. Germline V gene sequence: CDR1 MNHNY, CDR2 SVGAGI (reference sequence). CDR3: CASTLNRGSYNEQFF. The CDR3 region has the DNA TGTGCCAGCACCTTGAACAGGGGGAGCTACAATGAGCAGTTCTTC.

This clone was found once. The chain has TRBV12-3 or TRBV12-4 and TRBJ1-1; no clear D. CDR3 length equals 13 residues. V lost 3 bases and J 0 bases, leaving 5 bases between the germline ends. CDR3 in DNA: TGTGCCAGCAGTTTGCTAGTGAACACTGAAGCTTTCTTT. Its protein is CASSLLVNTEAFF.

This chain links TRBV5-1 with TRBJ1-3, with TRBD1 identical over 8 bases. With 0 bases clipped from V and 2 bases from J, the junction kept 1 base outside the gene matches. CDR1 and CDR2 from the germline V gene are SGHRS and YFSETQ. This CDR3 comprises 15 residues. In DNA, the CDR3 is TGCGCCAGCAGCTTGGCACAGGGGGCTGGAAACACCATATATTTT. Translated, it gives CASSLAQGAGNTIYF. Filled out from reference TRBV5-1 and TRBJ1-3, the complete variable domain reads KAGVTQTPRYLIKTRGQQVTLSCSPISGHRSVSWYQQTPGQGLQFLFEYFSETQRNKGNFPGRFSGRQFSNSRSEMNVSTLELGDSALYLCASSLAQGAGNTIYFGEGSWLTVV.

This rearrangement joins TRBV27 to TRBJ1-3; perhaps TRBD1 as D (5 bases). Trimming took 2 bases from V and 3 from J, leaving 17 bases between them. In germline, CDR1 is MNHEY, CDR2 SMNVEV (reference sequence). The CDR3 length is 17 residues. The CDR3: CASSLRRGGVGGNTIYF. The CDR3, as DNA: TGTGCCAGCAGTTTACGTCGGGGAGGGGTGGGTGGAAACACCATATATTTT.

J is TRBJ2-1 and V is TRBV7-3; D is possibly TRBD1 (5 bases). Germline V gene lookup returns CDR1 SGHTA and CDR2 FQGTGA. Trimming removed 6 bases from V and 6 bases from J, with 18 bases in between. The CDR3 runs to 15 residues. The CDR3 DNA reads TGTGCCAGCAGATTGGACCCAGGGCCTTTCAATGAGCAGTTCTTC. The encoded protein is CASRLDPGPFNEQFF.

CDR3 sequence (DNA): TGTGCCATCAGTGAGTCCCCTGGGGCGGGGTCAGCGGATACGCAGTATTTT. It translates to CAISESPGAGSADTQYF. V usage is TRBV10-3 and J usage is TRBJ2-3; a possible D gene is TRBD2 (6 bases). The CDR3 length is 17 residues. V was clipped by 0 bases and J by 6 bases, with 19 bases between them. Germline CDR1 and CDR2: ENHRY and SYGVKD.